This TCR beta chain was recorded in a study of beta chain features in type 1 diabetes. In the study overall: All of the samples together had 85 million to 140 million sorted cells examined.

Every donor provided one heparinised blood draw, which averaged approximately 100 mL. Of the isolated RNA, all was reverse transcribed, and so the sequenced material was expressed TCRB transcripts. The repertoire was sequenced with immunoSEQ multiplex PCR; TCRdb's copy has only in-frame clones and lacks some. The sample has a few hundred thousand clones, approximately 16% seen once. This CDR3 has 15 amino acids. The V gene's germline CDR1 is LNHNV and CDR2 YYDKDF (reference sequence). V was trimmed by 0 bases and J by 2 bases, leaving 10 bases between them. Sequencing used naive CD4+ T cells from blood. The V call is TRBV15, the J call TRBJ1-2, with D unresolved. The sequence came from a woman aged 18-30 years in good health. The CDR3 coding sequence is TGTGCCACCAGCAGAGATCAAATAGTAAACTATGGCTACACCTTC. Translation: CATSRDQIVNYGYTF.